A selection of T cell receptor beta chains follows, all from one sample in a study of T cells after yellow fever vaccination. MiXCR was run by TCRdb on the 5' RACE reads, yielding one entry per CDR3 protein. This sample has about 260,000 distinct CDR3 sequences, with 5.2% found just once. The sample was CD4+ T cells sorted from PBMCs, taken on the day of the yellow fever booster vaccination. Every receptor here comes from a man in his late teens or twenties who received the YFV17D yellow fever vaccine. CDR3s include the opening cysteine and the closing phenylalanine or tryptophan. The order of the fields is CDR3 protein, CDR3 DNA, J gene, D gene, clone size, V gene. D genes are given only for firm matches. Not every row has a clone size; where given, it reads once, few, many or a size class.

CDR3: CSVQPGGTDTQYF; DNA: TGCAGTGTCCAGCCCGGAGGCACAGATACGCAGTATTTT; J: TRBJ2-3; D: .; size: few; V: TRBV20-1
CDR3: CASSINGQHYGYTF; DNA: TGTGCCAGTAGTATTAACGGACAGCACTATGGCTACACCTTC; J: TRBJ1-2; D: .; size: few; V: TRBV19
CDR3: CASSRLAGGLPYNEQFF; DNA: TGTGCCAGCAGCCGACTAGCGGGGGGGCTGCCCTACAATGAGCAGTTCTTC; J: TRBJ2-1; D: TRBD2; size: .; V: TRBV3-1
CDR3: CASTWGYDYGYTF; DNA: TGCGCCAGCACCTGGGGGTATGACTATGGCTACACCTTC; J: TRBJ1-2; D: .; size: many; V: TRBV5-1
CDR3: CASSSSWGVGPEAFF; DNA: TGTGCCAGCAGCTCCTCATGGGGTGTCGGACCTGAAGCTTTCTTT; J: TRBJ1-1; D: .; size: many; V: TRBV11-2
CDR3: CASTRTSGGSNTQYF; DNA: TGTGCCAGCACCCGGACTAGCGGGGGTTCAAATACGCAGTATTTT; J: TRBJ2-3; D: TRBD2; size: .; V: TRBV12-3/TRBV12-4
CDR3: CASSLFSSGSPDTQYF; DNA: TGCGCCAGCAGCTTGTTCTCATCGGGGTCCCCAGATACGCAGTATTTT; J: TRBJ2-3; D: .; size: many; V: TRBV5-1
CDR3: CASSWGVKDEQYF; DNA: TGTGCCAGCAGCTGGGGAGTGAAGGACGAGCAGTACTTC; J: TRBJ2-7; D: .; size: many; V: TRBV7-6
CDR3: CASSVGGAVANYGYTF; DNA: TGTGCCAGCAGCGTAGGAGGGGCAGTGGCTAACTATGGCTACACCTTC; J: TRBJ1-2; D: .; size: .; V: TRBV9
CDR3: CASSYQNSYEQYF; DNA: TGTGCCAGCAGTTACCAAAACAGCTACGAGCAGTACTTC; J: TRBJ2-7; D: .; size: .; V: TRBV6-5
CDR3: CASRASGTSPEAFF; DNA: TGTGCCAGCAGGGCATCAGGGACTTCCCCTGAAGCTTTCTTT; J: TRBJ1-1; D: .; size: .; V: TRBV7-2
CDR3: CASSVGDREDNEKLFF; DNA: TGTGCCAGCAGCGTTGGGGACAGGGAAGATAATGAAAAACTGTTTTTT; J: TRBJ1-4; D: TRBD1; size: .; V: TRBV9
CDR3: CASSYVPGQGPRETQYF; DNA: TGCGCCAGCAGTTATGTCCCGGGACAGGGCCCAAGGGAGACCCAGTACTTC; J: TRBJ2-5; D: TRBD1; size: .; V: TRBV5-1
CDR3: CSVEPRLADYGYTF; DNA: TGCAGCGTTGAGCCCAGGCTAGCTGACTATGGCTACACCTTC; J: TRBJ1-2; D: .; size: few; V: TRBV29-1
CDR3: CASRRTSGGASDTQYF; DNA: TGTGCCAGCAGGCGAACTAGCGGGGGGGCCTCGGATACGCAGTATTTT; J: TRBJ2-3; D: TRBD2; size: many; V: TRBV12-3/TRBV12-4
CDR3: CASSPGFFDTQYF; DNA: TGTGCCAGCAGCCCTGGATTCTTCGATACGCAGTATTTT; J: TRBJ2-3; D: .; size: .; V: TRBV7-2
CDR3: CASSLRYPGTQISSYNEQFF; DNA: TGTGCCAGCAGCCTAAGATACCCCGGGACTCAAATCAGCTCCTACAATGAGCAGTTCTTC; J: TRBJ2-1; D: .; size: .; V: TRBV7-9
CDR3: CASSLTPGGLETQYF; DNA: TGTGCCAGCAGCCTCACCCCGGGCGGCCTGGAGACCCAGTACTTC; J: TRBJ2-5; D: .; size: .; V: TRBV7-9
CDR3: CASSYGGAKAFF; DNA: TGTGCCAGCAGTTACGGGGGGGCCAAAGCTTTCTTT; J: TRBJ1-1; D: .; size: .; V: TRBV6-5
CDR3: CASSSDRGRPSDTEAFF; DNA: TGTGCCAGCAGCTCTGACAGGGGGCGCCCCTCGGACACTGAAGCTTTCTTT; J: TRBJ1-1; D: TRBD1; size: many; V: TRBV7-9
CDR3: CASSSGPRGDTQYF; DNA: TGTGCCAGCAGCTCGGGACCAAGGGGAGATACGCAGTATTTT; J: TRBJ2-3; D: .; size: .; V: TRBV11-1
CDR3: CAISASGGKDTQYF; DNA: TGTGCCATCAGTGCCTCCGGGGGGAAAGATACGCAGTATTTT; J: TRBJ2-3; D: TRBD2; size: .; V: TRBV10-3
CDR3: CASSLVGAGGTGELFF; DNA: TGTGCCAGCAGCTTAGTAGGAGCGGGGGGCACCGGGGAGCTGTTTTTT; J: TRBJ2-2; D: TRBD2; size: many; V: TRBV7-3
CDR3: CASSTRARDGYTF; DNA: TGTGCCAGCAGCACCCGGGCCCGGGATGGCTACACCTTC; J: TRBJ1-2; D: .; size: few; V: TRBV11-2
CDR3: CASSLASLGEAFF; DNA: TGTGCCAGCAGCTTAGCTTCGTTGGGGGAAGCTTTCTTT; J: TRBJ1-1; D: .; size: once; V: TRBV7-2
CDR3: CASSLARFGGGARTDTQYF; DNA: TGTGCCAGCAGCTTAGCGAGATTCGGCGGGGGGGCTCGCACAGATACGCAGTATTTT; J: TRBJ2-3; D: TRBD2; size: many; V: TRBV7-2
CDR3: CSAILAGAKTDDTQYF; DNA: TGCAGTGCTATCCTAGCGGGGGCCAAAACCGATGATACGCAGTATTTT; J: TRBJ2-3; D: TRBD2; size: few; V: TRBV20-1
CDR3: CASSLVRGTEAFF; DNA: TGTGCCAGCAGTTTAGTGCGGGGCACTGAAGCTTTCTTT; J: TRBJ1-1; D: .; size: many; V: TRBV12-3/TRBV12-4
CDR3: CASSLITGQVGGTEAFF; DNA: TGTGCCAGCAGCTTAATTACCGGACAGGTTGGCGGCACTGAAGCTTTCTTT; J: TRBJ1-1; D: TRBD1; size: few; V: TRBV7-8
CDR3: CATPTGDTTLQGGYTF; DNA: TGTGCCACCCCCACCGGGGACACAACGCTCCAGGGGGGCTACACCTTC; J: TRBJ1-2; D: .; size: .; V: TRBV19
CDR3: CASSLGKFGGSQETQYF; DNA: TGTGCCAGCAGCCTGGGTAAATTTGGAGGTAGTCAAGAGACCCAGTACTTC; J: TRBJ2-5; D: .; size: many; V: TRBV12-3/TRBV12-4
CDR3: CASSLSAEYGYTF; DNA: TGTGCCAGCAGCTTATCGGCCGAGTATGGCTACACCTTC; J: TRBJ1-2; D: .; size: many; V: TRBV7-3
CDR3: CASSYREGQETQYF; DNA: TGTGCCAGCAGCTACCGCGAGGGACAAGAGACCCAGTACTTC; J: TRBJ2-5; D: .; size: few; V: TRBV7-2
CDR3: CASSWSSYNEQFF; DNA: TGTGCCAGCAGCTGGAGCTCCTACAATGAGCAGTTCTTC; J: TRBJ2-1; D: .; size: .; V: TRBV7-3
CDR3: CASSYLDTFADGYTF; DNA: TGTGCCAGCAGCTACCTGGATACCTTCGCGGATGGCTACACCTTC; J: TRBJ1-2; D: .; size: many; V: TRBV7-6
CDR3: CASSQDTIYEQYF; DNA: TGTGCCAGCAGCCAAGATACGATCTACGAGCAGTACTTC; J: TRBJ2-7; D: .; size: .; V: TRBV4-2
CDR3: CASRETGYETQYF; DNA: TGCGCCAGTCGAGAAACAGGGTACGAGACCCAGTACTTC; J: TRBJ2-5; D: .; size: few; V: TRBV5-1
CDR3: CASTYPRGAEYNEQFF; DNA: TGTGCCAGTACGTATCCTCGGGGGGCTGAATACAATGAGCAGTTCTTC; J: TRBJ2-1; D: .; size: .; V: TRBV7-8
CDR3: CASVGRGPDQPQHF; DNA: TGTGCCAGCGTGGGCAGGGGGCCGGATCAGCCCCAGCATTTT; J: TRBJ1-5; D: TRBD1; size: .; V: TRBV6-2/TRBV6-3
CDR3: CASSLAVPPNSPLHF; DNA: TGCGCCAGCAGCCTCGCCGTTCCCCCTAATTCACCCCTCCACTTT; J: TRBJ1-6; D: .; size: many; V: TRBV5-1
CDR3: CASSLRLAGGPDTDTQYF; DNA: TGTGCCAGCAGTTTACGACTAGCGGGGGGGCCGGACACAGATACGCAGTATTTT; J: TRBJ2-3; D: TRBD2; size: many; V: TRBV27
CDR3: CASSPTTNEKLFF; DNA: TGTGCCAGCAGTCCCACAACTAATGAAAAACTGTTTTTT; J: TRBJ1-4; D: .; size: many; V: TRBV2
CDR3: CATSDPSYNEQFF; DNA: TGTGCCACCAGTGATCCTAGCTACAATGAGCAGTTCTTC; J: TRBJ2-1; D: .; size: .; V: TRBV24-1
CDR3: CASSESGPGFFNYGYTF; DNA: TGCGCCAGCAGTGAGTCCGGACCAGGCTTCTTTAACTATGGCTACACCTTC; J: TRBJ1-2; D: .; size: few; V: TRBV10-2
CDR3: CSARAGGATGELFF; DNA: TGCAGTGCTAGAGCTGGGGGCGCAACCGGGGAGCTGTTTTTT; J: TRBJ2-2; D: .; size: few; V: TRBV20-1
CDR3: CASSTGYTDTQYF; DNA: TGCGCCAGCAGTACTGGATACACAGATACGCAGTATTTT; J: TRBJ2-3; D: .; size: few; V: TRBV5-1
CDR3: CASSFTGVNYGYTF; DNA: TGTGCCAGCAGTTTTACAGGGGTAAACTATGGCTACACCTTC; J: TRBJ1-2; D: TRBD1; size: .; V: TRBV7-2
CDR3: CASGWGFVNTEAFF; DNA: TGTGCCAGCGGTTGGGGGTTCGTCAACACTGAAGCTTTCTTT; J: TRBJ1-1; D: .; size: many; V: TRBV7-9
CDR3: CASSQDRTRETQYF; DNA: TGCGCCAGCAGCCAAGATAGGACTAGAGAGACCCAGTACTTC; J: TRBJ2-5; D: TRBD2; size: .; V: TRBV4-3
CDR3: CASSLGRVNTQYF; DNA: TGTGCCAGCAGTTTAGGGCGGGTGAATACGCAGTATTTT; J: TRBJ2-3; D: .; size: few; V: TRBV12-3/TRBV12-4
CDR3: CASSLRGHEQYF; DNA: TGTGCCAGCAGTTTACGGGGACACGAGCAGTACTTC; J: TRBJ2-7; D: .; size: .; V: TRBV12-3/TRBV12-4
CDR3: CASSRQRNRELNEQFF; DNA: TGCGCCAGCAGCCGCCAAAGGAACAGGGAACTTAATGAGCAGTTCTTC; J: TRBJ2-1; D: .; size: many; V: TRBV4-1
CDR3: CASSPTVSTDTQYF; DNA: TGTGCCAGCAGCCCGACAGTCTCGACGGATACGCAGTATTTT; J: TRBJ2-3; D: .; size: few; V: TRBV6-6